These 8 T cell receptor beta chains came from one sample sequenced in a study of T cell repertoires in cytomegalovirus infection. TCRdb redid the calling of the reads with MiXCR, one entry per CDR3 protein. This table has about 250,000 distinct CDR3 sequences, 9% to 15% appearing once. The sequenced material came from PBMCs. These receptors were collected from a human donor in good health (CMV status not recorded). Some clones in this sample may be carry-over from other donors' samples.

This clonotype was seen many times. The rearrangement joins TRBV7-2 to TRBJ2-3; D call uncertain. Germline values: CDR1 SGHTA, CDR2 FQGNSA. The CDR3 sequence is 11 residues long. V shed 8 bases and J shed 3 bases, with 6 bases lying between them. The chain's CDR3 is CASGLTDTQYF. In DNA, the CDR3 is TGTGCCAGCGGGTTAACAGATACGCAGTATTTT.

The sample holds many counts of this clonotype. This rearrangement joins TRBV2 to TRBJ2-7; D is uncertain. Germline values: CDR1 SNHLY, CDR2 FYNNEI. Deletions cut 6 bases from V and 2 bases from J, with 14 bases between. The CDR3 sequence is 14 residues long. The CDR3: CASRRSGLTYEQYF. In nucleotides, the CDR3 is TGTGCCAGCAGAAGGAGTGGTCTTACCTACGAGCAGTACTTC.

The V call is TRBV28, the J call TRBJ1-3, with D maybe TRBD1 (5 bases). V shed 7 bases and J shed 0 bases, with 10 bases lying between them. Germline V gene data show CDR1 as MDHEN and CDR2 as SYDVKM. There are 14 residues in the CDR3. The CDR3 loop reads CASTPTASGNTIYF. CDR3 coding DNA: TGTGCCAGCACCCCGACAGCCTCTGGAAACACCATATATTTT.

This clonotype turned up a few times. The chain couples TRBV18 to TRBJ1-2; a possible D gene is TRBD1 (6 bases). CDR3 length equals 16 residues. Trimming stripped 0 bases from V and 4 bases from J, with 15 bases between. Germline V gene data show CDR1 as KGHSH and CDR2 as LQKENI. The CDR3 DNA follows: TGTGCCAGCTCACCACCGGCAGGGGCCTACCCCTATGGCTACACCTTC. Translation: CASSPPAGAYPYGYTF.

This clonotype has at least ten counts. The chain has TRBV11-3 and TRBJ2-1; D may match TRBD1 or TRBD2 (5 bases each). V lost 0 bases, J lost 4 bases, and 13 bases lay in between. The CDR3 length is 16 residues. Germline V gene sequence: CDR1 SGHNT, CDR2 YENEEA. The CDR3 bases are TGTGCCAGCAGCTTAGATGGGGGACGCAGTTACAATGAGCAGTTCTTC. It codes for CASSLDGGRSYNEQFF. The variable domain in full, completed from reference TRBV11-3 and TRBJ2-1, reads EAGVVQSPRYKIIEKKQPVAFWCNPISGHNTLYWYLQNLGQGPELLIRYENEEAVDDSQLPKDRFSAERLKGVDSTLKIQPAELGDSAVYLCASSLDGGRSYNEQFFGPGTRLTVL.

This clonotype has just a few counts. The chain uses TRBV11-1 and TRBJ2-5; TRBD1 agrees at 10 bases. Trimming removed 5 bases from V and 4 bases from J; junction bases left unmatched: 7. Germline CDR1 is SGHAT and CDR2 is FQDESV (reference sequence). This CDR3 region has 15 residues. CDR3 residues: CASSRGTGVGETQYF. The CDR3 region has the DNA TGTGCCAGCAGCCGGGGGACAGGGGTTGGAGAGACCCAGTACTTC. The entire variable domain, with the rest obtained from reference TRBV11-1 and TRBJ2-5, is as follows: EAEVAQSPRYKITEKSQAVAFWCDPISGHATLYWYRQILGQGPELLVQFQDESVVDDSQLPKDRFSAERLKGVDSTLKIQPAELGDSAMYLCASSRGTGVGETQYFGPGTRLLVL.

This clonotype was found many times. This chain joins TRBV7-2 and TRBJ2-2; D is ambiguous. CDR1 and CDR2 (germline): SGHTA, FQGNSA. The CDR3 consists of 14 residues. V was shortened by 1 base and J by 4 bases, with 7 bases between the two germline ends. The CDR3 is CASSLEGFTGELFF. DNA of the CDR3: TGTGCCAGCAGCTTAGAGGGTTTCACCGGGGAGCTGTTTTTT.

This clonotype was found many times. The V call is TRBV12-5, the J call TRBJ2-6; 7 bases fit TRBD1. The trim removed 0 bases at V and 0 bases at J, leaving 11 bases unmatched. The CDR3 has 20 amino acids. Germline V gene data show CDR1 as LGHNT and CDR2 as FRNRAP. The DNA of the CDR3 is TGTGCTAGTGGTTTGGTCCTTGACAGGGCCAGCCGCTCTGGGGCCAACGTCCTGACTTTC. It specifies CASGLVLDRASRSGANVLTF.